This T cell receptor beta chain was identified in a study of vaccination and CD4 T cells after COVID-19. Study background: Convalescent donors totaled six males and four females, including two who were Hispanic. The study's findings and limits: In median terms, SARS-CoV-2-reactive clonotypes went from about 20 to 38, a nonsignificant rise.

A note on this clonotype: The target antigen is unknown.

Cultured CD4+ T cell DNA underwent sequencing with the Oncomine TCR Beta short-read assay. One entry per CDR3 protein, called by TCRdb with MiXCR from the PCR reads. Here the sample spans some 9,000 distinct CDR3 sequences, around 50% being singletons. Described treatment: 10-day PBMC culture with coronavirus spike peptide pools or control peptides (ViraFEST assay). Gathering of the CD4+ T cells, from the unexposed donor, took place before the COVID-19 pandemic (2011-2018). ViraFEST used peptide pools to expand antigen-specific T cells and subsequently sequenced their TCRs. Cells permitting, SARS-CoV-2 S/N and four cold-coronavirus spikes were tested on unexposed-donor CD4+ T cells. The sequenced material came from CD4+ T cells from blood, cultured in vitro. The receptor's source is a human donor in good health.

The CDR3 sequence is CAWSAPRQISYGYTF. The CDR3 DNA follows: TGTGCCTGGAGTGCCCCCCGACAGATTTCCTATGGCTACACCTTC. This rearrangement joins TRBV30 to TRBJ1-2, with D possibly TRBD1 on 5 matching bases. The V gene's germline CDR1 is GTSNPN and CDR2 SVGIG (reference sequence). The CDR3 has 15 amino acids. V gave up 1 base and J gave up 4 bases, with 16 bases separating them.